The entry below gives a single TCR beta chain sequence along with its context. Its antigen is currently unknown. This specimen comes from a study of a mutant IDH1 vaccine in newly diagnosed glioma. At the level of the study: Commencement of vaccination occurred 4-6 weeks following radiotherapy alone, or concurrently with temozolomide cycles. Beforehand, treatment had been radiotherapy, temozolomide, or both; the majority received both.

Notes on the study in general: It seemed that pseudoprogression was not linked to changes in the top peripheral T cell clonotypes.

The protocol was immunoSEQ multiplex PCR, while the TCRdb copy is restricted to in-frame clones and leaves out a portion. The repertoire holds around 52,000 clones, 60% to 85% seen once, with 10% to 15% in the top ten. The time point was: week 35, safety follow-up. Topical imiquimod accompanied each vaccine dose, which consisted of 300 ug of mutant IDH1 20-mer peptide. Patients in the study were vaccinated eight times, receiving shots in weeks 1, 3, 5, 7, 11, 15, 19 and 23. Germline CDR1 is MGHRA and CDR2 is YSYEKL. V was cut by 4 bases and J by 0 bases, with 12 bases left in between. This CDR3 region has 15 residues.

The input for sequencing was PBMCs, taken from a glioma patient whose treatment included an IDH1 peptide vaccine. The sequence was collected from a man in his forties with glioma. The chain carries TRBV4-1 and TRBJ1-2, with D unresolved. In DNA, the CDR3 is TGCGCCAGCAGCCCCGGAGGAGGATCTAACTATGGCTACACCTTC. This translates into CASSPGGGSNYGYTF.